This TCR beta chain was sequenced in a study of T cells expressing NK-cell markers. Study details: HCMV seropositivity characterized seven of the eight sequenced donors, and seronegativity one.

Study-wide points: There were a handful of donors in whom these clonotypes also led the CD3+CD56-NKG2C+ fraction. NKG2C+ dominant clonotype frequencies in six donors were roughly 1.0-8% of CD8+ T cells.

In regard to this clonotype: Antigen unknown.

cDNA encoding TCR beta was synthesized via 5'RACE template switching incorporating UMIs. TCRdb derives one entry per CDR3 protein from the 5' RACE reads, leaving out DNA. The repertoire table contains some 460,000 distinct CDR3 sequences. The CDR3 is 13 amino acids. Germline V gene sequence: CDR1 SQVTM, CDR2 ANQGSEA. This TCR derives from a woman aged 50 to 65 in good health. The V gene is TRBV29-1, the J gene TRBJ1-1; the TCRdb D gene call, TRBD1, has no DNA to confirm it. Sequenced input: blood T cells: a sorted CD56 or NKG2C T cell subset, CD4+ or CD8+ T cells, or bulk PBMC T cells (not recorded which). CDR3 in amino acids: CSVTSMGDTEAFF.